The next 24 T cell receptor beta chains were all read from a single sample in a study of T cells in localized non-small cell lung cancer. Sequencing used immunoSEQ multiplex PCR; TCRdb keeps in-frame clones, though not all of them. The sample includes tens of thousands of clones, almost 90% of them seen just once. Sequencing was performed on peripheral blood, taken before any cancer treatment. These receptors came from a woman aged 35-70 years with stage I lung adenocarcinoma.

This clone is a singleton in its sample. The rearrangement joins TRBV6-5 to TRBJ1-5; TRBD1 might be the D (5 bases). This CDR3 region has 15 residues. The germline V and J ends were trimmed by 5 bases and 2 bases, with 13 bases remaining between them. In germline, CDR1 is MNHEY, CDR2 SVGAGI. The CDR3: CASSPVWDGNQPQHF. The CDR3 DNA follows: TGTGCCAGCAGTCCCGTTTGGGACGGCAATCAGCCCCAGCATTTT.

The chain combines TRBV12-2 with TRBJ2-7. TRBV12-2 is noted as a pseudogene. The CDR3 sequence is 15 residues long. DNA of the CDR3: TGTGCAAGTCGCCTTCCCTCCCTCGCCTCCTACGAGCAGTACTTC. Its translation is CASRLPSLASYEQYF.

The chain has TRBV6-6 and TRBJ2-7; no clear D gene. The CDR3 totals 16 residues. Trimming cost V 0 bases and J 2 bases, with 14 bases left between them. The germline CDR1 and CDR2 sequences are MNHNY and SVGAGI (reference sequence). The CDR3 coding sequence is TGTGCCAGCAGTTACTCTCCCGCCCCTGCACCCTACGAGCAGTACTTC. Translation gives CASSYSPAPAPYEQYF.

This clone occurred once. The chain employs TRBV30 and TRBJ1-2; D possibly corresponds to TRBD1 (6 bases). CDR3 length: 14 residues. Germline lookup yields CDR1 GTSNPN and CDR2 SVGIG (reference sequence). With 2 bases removed from V and 4 bases from J, the gap between germline ends came to 14 bases. CDR3 coding DNA: TGTGCCTGGAGTACGACAGGATTAGGCTATGGCTACACCTTC. Translated, it gives CAWSTTGLGYGYTF.

The rearrangement joins TRBV18 to TRBJ1-1; D is uncertain. There are 12 residues in the CDR3. Trimming took 2 bases from V and 1 from J, leaving 2 bases between them. Per the germline V gene, CDR1 is KGHSH and CDR2 is LQKENI. The chain's CDR3 is CASSPGNTEAFF. The CDR3 nucleotides read TGTGCCAGCTCACCAGGGAACACTGAAGCTTTCTTT. Combining the CDR3 with reference TRBV18 and TRBJ1-1 gives the whole variable domain NAGVMQNPRHLVRRRGQEARLRCSPMKGHSHVYWYRQLPEEGLKFMVYLQKENIIDESGMPKERFSAEFPKEGPSILRIQQVVRGDSAAYFCASSPGNTEAFFGQGTRLTVV.

This sequence joins TRBV4-2 and TRBJ1-1, with TRBD1 as a possible D gene (6 bases). This CDR3 is 12 amino acids long. V gave up 5 bases and J gave up 4 bases, with 8 bases separating them. Germline CDR1 LGHNA, CDR2 YNFKEQ. CDR3 protein: CASSLDSTEAFF. The CDR3 region has the DNA TGTGCCAGCAGCTTGGACAGCACTGAAGCTTTCTTT.

There are a few counts of this clone. The J gene is TRBJ2-1, the V gene TRBV7-9, with D unresolved. CDR1 SEHNR and CDR2 FQNEAQ come from the germline V gene (reference sequence). The CDR3 has 14 residues. V shed 1 base and J shed 8 bases, with 12 bases lying between them. This CDR3 is CASSLDNGFDEQFF. The DNA for the CDR3 is TGTGCCAGCAGCTTAGACAACGGATTCGATGAGCAGTTCTTC. Full variable domain (remainder filled in from reference TRBV7-9 and TRBJ2-1): DTGVSQNPRHKITKRGQNVTFRCDPISEHNRLYWYRQTLGQGPEFLTYFQNEAQLEKSRLLSDRFSAERPKGSFSTLEIQRTEQGDSAMYLCASSLDNGFDEQFFGPGTRLTVL.

This clone has only a few counts. A junction end diverges from the germline sequence, so it may reflect a read error. The CDR3 sequence is CASREGIGGAEGYTF. CDR3 sequence (DNA): TGTGCCAGCAGGGAAGGGATCGGGGGCGCGGAGGGCTACACCTTC. V usage is TRBV2 and J usage is TRBJ1-2; maybe TRBD1 (6 bases). In germline, CDR1 is SNHLY, CDR2 FYNNEI. The CDR3 loop spans 15 amino acids.

The chain has TRBV28 and TRBJ2-3; possibly TRBD2 for D (5 bases). V lost 1 base to trimming and J lost 2 bases, with 10 bases between them. This CDR3 has 15 amino acids. Per germline, CDR1 MDHEN and CDR2 SYDVKM. The CDR3 DNA reads TGTGCCAGCAGTTTATTGGGAGCGGTCACAGATACGCAGTATTTT. Its protein is CASSLLGAVTDTQYF.

This clone was recorded only once. The chain combines TRBV6-5 with TRBJ1-2; tentative D call: TRBD1 (5 bases). V was pared by 6 bases and J by 8 bases, with 13 bases between. The CDR3 spans 12 residues. From germline, CDR1 is MNHEY and CDR2 SVGAGI. In DNA form, the CDR3 reads TGTGCCAGCAGCACGTGGGGGGACGGCTACACCTTC. This gives the protein CASSTWGDGYTF.

This chain links TRBV5-5 with TRBJ1-5, with 8 bases fitting TRBD1. Losses at the gene ends were 6 bases for V and 4 bases for J; bases not matched to a gene: 9. CDR1 SGHKS and CDR2 YYEKEE come from the germline V gene (reference sequence). CDR3 size: 15 residues. This CDR3 is CASTLDRGGNQPQHF. The CDR3 nucleotides read TGTGCCAGCACCCTCGACAGGGGCGGAAATCAGCCCCAGCATTTT.

The CDR3, as DNA: TGTGCCAGCAGCGCCGGGGACCGGGTTTGGGTCAATGAGCAGTTCTTC. It translates to CASSAGDRVWVNEQFF. V and J are TRBV9 and TRBJ2-1; the D gene could be TRBD1 or TRBD2 (5 bases each). V dropped 3 bases and J dropped 6 bases, with 19 bases sitting between them. The CDR3 has 16 amino acids. Germline V lookup: CDR1 SGDLS, CDR2 YYNGEE.

CDR3 loop: CASSDRGQGALQETQYF. CDR3 nucleotide sequence: TGTGCCAGCAGTGATAGAGGACAGGGCGCCCTCCAAGAGACCCAGTACTTC. J is TRBJ2-5 and V is TRBV2; 8 bases map to TRBD1. CDR3 size: 17 residues. V was pared by 3 bases and J by 1 base, with 10 bases of the junction left unmatched. Germline V gene data show CDR1 as SNHLY and CDR2 as FYNNEI.

J is TRBJ2-5 and V is TRBV6-1, with D perhaps TRBD1 or TRBD2 (6 bases each). The germline gives CDR1 MNHNS, CDR2 SASEGT. The CDR3 has 17 residues. V was pared by 4 bases and J by 2 bases, with 20 bases between. CDR3 protein: CASSVGIGGRGQETQYF. CDR3 coding DNA: TGTGCCAGCAGTGTCGGTATTGGGGGGCGCGGGCAAGAGACCCAGTACTTC.

Here the CDR3 reads CASSLDRLGNTIYF. As DNA, the CDR3 is TGTGCCAGCAGCTTGGATCGCCTTGGTAACACCATATATTTT. The J gene is TRBJ1-3, the V gene TRBV5-4; D remains unclear. V gave up 0 bases and J gave up 7 bases, with 11 bases separating them. Germline CDR1 is SGHNT and CDR2 is YYREEE (reference sequence). The CDR3 sequence is 14 residues long.

This chain connects TRBV6-1 to TRBJ1-2; the D is unclear. V lost 2 bases and J lost 6, with 7 bases in between. Germline V gene lookup returns CDR1 MNHNS and CDR2 SASEGT. The CDR3 length is 12 residues. This chain's CDR3 is CASSEMQNGYTF. The DNA of the CDR3 is TGTGCCAGCAGTGAAATGCAGAATGGCTACACCTTC.

CDR3 nucleotide sequence: TGTGCCAGCAGTTTTTCAGGGGGAGTCGGGGAGCTGTTTTTT. This encodes CASSFSGGVGELFF. The chain couples TRBV28 to TRBJ2-2; 7 nucleotides align to TRBD1. The CDR3 totals 14 residues. V was clipped by 3 bases and J by 7 bases; unmatched bases: 5. Germline CDR1 and CDR2: MDHEN and SYDVKM.

The J gene is TRBJ1-1, the V gene TRBV19, with D hard to call. Trimming took off 5 bases at V and 6 bases at J, with 19 bases between the two ends. The CDR3 covers 15 residues. Germline V CDR1 and CDR2: LNHDA, SQIVND (reference sequence). CDR3 coding DNA: TGTGCCAGTAGTGGGTGGGGATCGGGCCCGCCTGAAGCTTTCTTT. Translating it yields CASSGWGSGPPEAFF. Full variable domain (remainder filled in from reference TRBV19 and TRBJ1-1): DGGITQSPKYLFRKEGQNVTLSCEQNLNHDAMYWYRQDPGQGLRLIYYSQIVNDFQKGDIAEGYSVSREKKESFPLTVTSAQKNPTAFYLCASSGWGSGPPEAFFGQGTRLTVV.

Turning to this clone: At one of its ends the junction is not consistent with the germline gene, which may arise from a read error. This rearrangement joins TRBV27 to TRBJ2-7, with D unresolved. CDR1 is MNHEY, CDR2 SMNVEV, per germline (reference sequence). CDR3 size: 14 residues. Here the CDR3 reads CASSSLIRSREEYF. The DNA for the CDR3 is TGTGCCAGCAGTTCCCTGATCAGGTCCCGCGAGGAGTACTTC.

This chain connects TRBV18 to TRBJ1-5; TRBD1 is a possible D gene (5 bases). Per the germline V gene, CDR1 is KGHSH and CDR2 is LQKENI. CDR3 length: 15 residues. With 2 bases removed from V and 6 bases from J, the gap between germline ends came to 14 bases. CDR3 coding DNA: TGTGCCAGCTCACCAGACCAGGGTACGATTCAGCCCCAGCATTTT. It encodes CASSPDQGTIQPQHF.

The J gene is TRBJ1-4, the V gene TRBV6-1; a possible D gene is TRBD1 (6 bases). V was cut by 10 bases and J by 8 bases, with 23 bases left in between. The CDR3 runs to 15 residues. Germline values: CDR1 MNHNS, CDR2 SASEGT. CDR3 nucleotide sequence: TGTGCCACCAGGGATTATGGGGGCGCGGGGGAAAAACTGTTTTTT. This translates into CATRDYGGAGEKLFF.

This sequence joins TRBV25-1 and TRBJ2-1, with no clear D. The germline V gene encodes CDR1 MGHDK and CDR2 SYGVNS. This CDR3 has 12 residues. The ends were cut back, 6 bases at V and 8 bases at J, with 11 bases in the middle. The CDR3 bases are TGTGCCAGCAGCCCTCGGAGAGATGAGCAGTTCTTC. Its protein is CASSPRRDEQFF.

The rearrangement joins TRBV6-1 to TRBJ2-7, with 8 bases identical to TRBD1. Trimming at V came to 6 bases and at J to 5 bases, leaving 3 bases not matched to a gene. The CDR3 consists of 12 residues. Germline V gives CDR1 MNHNS, CDR2 SASEGT. The chain's CDR3 is CASRDRENEQYF. The CDR3 DNA reads as TGTGCCAGCAGGGACAGGGAGAACGAGCAGTACTTC.

The sample holds one count of this clone. The V call is TRBV18, the J call TRBJ2-5; 8 nucleotides agree with TRBD1. V shed 0 bases and J 4 bases; nucleotides not matched to a gene: 4. This CDR3 comprises 15 residues. Germline V CDR1 and CDR2: KGHSH, LQKENI. The CDR3 DNA is TGTGCCAGCTCACCACCAGTAGACAGGGGAGAGACCCAGTACTTC. Translated: CASSPPVDRGETQYF.